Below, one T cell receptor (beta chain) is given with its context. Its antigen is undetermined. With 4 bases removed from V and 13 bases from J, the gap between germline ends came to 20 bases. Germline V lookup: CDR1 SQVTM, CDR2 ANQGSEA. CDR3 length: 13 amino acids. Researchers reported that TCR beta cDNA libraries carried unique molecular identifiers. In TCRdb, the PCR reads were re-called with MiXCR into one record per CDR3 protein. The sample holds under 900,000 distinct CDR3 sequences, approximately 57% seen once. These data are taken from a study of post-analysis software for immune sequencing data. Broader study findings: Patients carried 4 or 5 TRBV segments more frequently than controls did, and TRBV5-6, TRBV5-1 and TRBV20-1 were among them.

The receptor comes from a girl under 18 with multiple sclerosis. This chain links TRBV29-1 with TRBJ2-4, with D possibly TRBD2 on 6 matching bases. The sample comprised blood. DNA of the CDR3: TGCAGCGTTGGTACCGGGACTTCCGGAGAGCAGTACTTC. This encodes CSVGTGTSGEQYF.